This T cell receptor beta chain was identified during a study of blood T cells in healthy people across ages. Study-level findings and limits: Long-lived donors had more naive CD4+ cells and higher diversity than aged donors.

It was with a sample-barcoded 5' primer and a J-beta primer mix that a second PCR of roughly 7 to 12 cycles was run. TCRdb re-analysed the 5' RACE reads in MiXCR, keeping a single row per CDR3 protein. The sample lists about 970,000 distinct CDR3 sequences, roughly half occurring once. Remarks on this clonotype: Antigen specificity is unknown.

Staff drew around 10 milliliters of peripheral blood from each donor. V lost 0 bases and J lost 5, with 13 bases in between. The CDR3 loop spans 15 amino acids. The V gene's germline CDR1 is SEHNR and CDR2 FQNEAQ (reference sequence). Input material: blood. V gene TRBV7-9 combines with J gene TRBJ1-2; maybe TRBD1 (5 bases). The TCR comes from a woman in her fifties or sixties in good health. The CDR3 DNA is TGTGCCAGCAGCTTAGCAGTCTCGGGGGAGTATGGCTACACCTTC. This translates into CASSLAVSGEYGYTF.